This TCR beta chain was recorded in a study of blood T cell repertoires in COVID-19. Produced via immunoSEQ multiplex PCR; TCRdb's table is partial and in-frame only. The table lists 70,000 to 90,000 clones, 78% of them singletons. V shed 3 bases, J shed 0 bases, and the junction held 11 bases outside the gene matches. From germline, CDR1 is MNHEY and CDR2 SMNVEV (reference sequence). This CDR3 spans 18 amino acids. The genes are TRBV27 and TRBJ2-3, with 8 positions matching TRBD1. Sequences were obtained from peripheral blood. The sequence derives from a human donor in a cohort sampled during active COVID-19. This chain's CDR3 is CASSLARYRGWSTDTQYF. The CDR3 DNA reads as TGTGCCAGCAGTTTGGCCCGGTACAGGGGGTGGAGCACAGATACGCAGTATTTT.